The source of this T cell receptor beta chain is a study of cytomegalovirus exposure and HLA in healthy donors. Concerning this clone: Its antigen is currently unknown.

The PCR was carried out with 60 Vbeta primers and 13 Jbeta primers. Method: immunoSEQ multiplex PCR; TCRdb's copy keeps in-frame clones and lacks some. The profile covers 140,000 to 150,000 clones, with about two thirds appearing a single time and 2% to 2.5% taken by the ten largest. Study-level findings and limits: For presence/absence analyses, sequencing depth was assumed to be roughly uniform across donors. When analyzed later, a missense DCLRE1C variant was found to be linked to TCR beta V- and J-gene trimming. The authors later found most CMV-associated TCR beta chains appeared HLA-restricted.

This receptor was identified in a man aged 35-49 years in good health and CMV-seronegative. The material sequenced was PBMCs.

The CDR3 region has the DNA TGTGCCAGCAGCGTCCGACTAGCGGAGGGCACAGATACGCAGTATTTT. Its translation is CASSVRLAEGTDTQYF. The genes are TRBV9 and TRBJ2-3; TRBD2 agrees at 9 bases. This CDR3 is built from 16 residues. Looked up from germline, CDR1 is SGDLS and CDR2 is YYNGEE. The V segment lost 2 bases and the J segment 1 base; nucleotides outside the gene matches: 5.